The clone carrying this TCR beta chain has more than one count but fewer than ten. The antigen remains undetermined. CDR1 and CDR2 from the germline V gene are SGHTA and FQGNSA. This CDR3 is built from 11 residues. V dropped 5 bases and J dropped 9 bases, with 10 bases sitting between them. One entry per CDR3 protein, called by TCRdb with MiXCR from the 5' RACE reads. Of about 800,000 distinct CDR3 sequences in the sample, about 10% were seen once. This entry belongs to a study of CD8 T cells in ankylosing spondylitis. Study results and limitations: Among TCR beta sequences, a motif of several highly homologous variants appeared characteristic of ankylosing spondylitis blood.

This receptor was taken from a male donor with ankylosing spondylitis. The chain employs TRBV7-2 and TRBJ2-5; perhaps TRBD1 as D (6 bases). The sequencing sample was made of blood, either unsorted or a sorted T cell fraction (not recorded which). The CDR3 spells CASSRKGAQYF. CDR3 in DNA: TGTGCCAGCAGCCGTAAGGGGGCCCAGTACTTC.